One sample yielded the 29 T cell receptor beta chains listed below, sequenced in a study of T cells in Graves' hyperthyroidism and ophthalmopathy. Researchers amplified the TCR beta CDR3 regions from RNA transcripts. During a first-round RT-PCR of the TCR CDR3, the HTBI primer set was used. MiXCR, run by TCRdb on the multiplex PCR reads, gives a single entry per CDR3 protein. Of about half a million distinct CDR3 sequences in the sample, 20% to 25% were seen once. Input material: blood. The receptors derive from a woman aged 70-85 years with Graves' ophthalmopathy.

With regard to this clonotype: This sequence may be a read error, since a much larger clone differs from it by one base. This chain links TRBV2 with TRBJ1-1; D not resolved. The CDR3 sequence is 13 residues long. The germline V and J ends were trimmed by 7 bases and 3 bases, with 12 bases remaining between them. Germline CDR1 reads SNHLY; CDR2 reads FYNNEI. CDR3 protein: CASTVMRYTEAFF. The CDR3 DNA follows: TGTGCCAGCACGGTTATGAGGTACACTGAAGCTTTCTTT.

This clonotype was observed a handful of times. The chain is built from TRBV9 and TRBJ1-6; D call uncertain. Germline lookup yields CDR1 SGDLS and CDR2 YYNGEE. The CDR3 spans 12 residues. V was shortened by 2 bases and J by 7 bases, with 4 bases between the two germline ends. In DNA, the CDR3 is TGTGCCAGCAGCGTCCTGAATTCACCCCTCCACTTT. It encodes CASSVLNSPLHF.

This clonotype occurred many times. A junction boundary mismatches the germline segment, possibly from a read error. In DNA, the CDR3 is TGTGCCAGCAGGTTAGGGGTTTCACTCACAGATACGCAGTATTTT. This translates into CASRLGVSLTDTQYF. The rearrangement links TRBV7-2 to TRBJ2-3, with D possibly matching TRBD1 (5 bases). The CDR3 consists of 15 residues. Germline values: CDR1 SGHTA, CDR2 FQGNSA.

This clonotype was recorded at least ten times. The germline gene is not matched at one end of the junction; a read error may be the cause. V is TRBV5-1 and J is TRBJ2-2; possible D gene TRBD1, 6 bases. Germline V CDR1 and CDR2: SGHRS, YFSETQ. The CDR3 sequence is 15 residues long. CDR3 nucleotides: TGTGCCAGCAGTTTATCAGGGGTCAACACCGGGGAGCTGTTTTTT. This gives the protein CASSLSGVNTGELFF.

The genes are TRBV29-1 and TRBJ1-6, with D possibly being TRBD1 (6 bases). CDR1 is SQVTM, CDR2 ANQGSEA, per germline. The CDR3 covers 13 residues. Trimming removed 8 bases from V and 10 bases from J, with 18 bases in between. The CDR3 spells CSIKTTGNSPLHF. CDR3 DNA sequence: TGCAGCATTAAAACTACAGGGAACTCACCCCTCCACTTT.

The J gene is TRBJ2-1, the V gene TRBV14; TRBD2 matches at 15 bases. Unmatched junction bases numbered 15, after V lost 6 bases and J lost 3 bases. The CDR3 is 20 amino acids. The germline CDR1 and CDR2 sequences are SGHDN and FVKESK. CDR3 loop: CASSKDRGTSGRSRYNEQFF. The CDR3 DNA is TGTGCCAGCAGTAAAGACAGGGGGACTAGCGGGAGGTCCCGCTACAATGAGCAGTTCTTC.

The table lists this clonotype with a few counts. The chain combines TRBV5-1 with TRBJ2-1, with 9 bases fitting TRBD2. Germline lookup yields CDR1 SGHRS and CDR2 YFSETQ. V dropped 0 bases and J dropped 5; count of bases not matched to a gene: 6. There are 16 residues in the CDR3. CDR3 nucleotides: TGCGCCAGCAGCTTGGGGGGGACTAGCTTAAACAATGAGCAGTTCTTC. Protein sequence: CASSLGGTSLNNEQFF.

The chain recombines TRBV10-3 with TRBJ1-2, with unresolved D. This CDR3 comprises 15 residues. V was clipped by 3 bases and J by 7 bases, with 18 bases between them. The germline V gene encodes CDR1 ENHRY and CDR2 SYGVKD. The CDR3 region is CAISDSRTSFGGYTF. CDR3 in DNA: TGTGCCATCAGTGATTCTAGGACTTCTTTTGGTGGCTACACCTTC.

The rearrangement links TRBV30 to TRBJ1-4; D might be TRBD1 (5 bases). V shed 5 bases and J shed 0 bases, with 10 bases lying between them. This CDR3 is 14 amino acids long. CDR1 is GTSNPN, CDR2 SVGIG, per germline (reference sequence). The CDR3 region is CAWPSGATNEKLFF. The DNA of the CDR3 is TGTGCCTGGCCTTCGGGGGCAACTAATGAAAAACTGTTTTTT.

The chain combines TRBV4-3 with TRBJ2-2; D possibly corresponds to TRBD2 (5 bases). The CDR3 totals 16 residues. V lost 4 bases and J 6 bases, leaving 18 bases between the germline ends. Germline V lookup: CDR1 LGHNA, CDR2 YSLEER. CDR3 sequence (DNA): TGCGCCAGCAGCCGACTAAATACGGGTCGGGCCGGGGAGCTGTTTTTT. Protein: CASSRLNTGRAGELFF.

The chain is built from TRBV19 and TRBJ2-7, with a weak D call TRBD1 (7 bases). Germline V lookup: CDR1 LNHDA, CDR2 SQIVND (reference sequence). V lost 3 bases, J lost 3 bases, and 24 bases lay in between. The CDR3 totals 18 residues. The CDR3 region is CASSMRRTGGTVNYEQYF. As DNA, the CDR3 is TGTGCCAGTAGTATGAGGAGAACGGGCGGGACAGTCAACTACGAGCAGTACTTC.

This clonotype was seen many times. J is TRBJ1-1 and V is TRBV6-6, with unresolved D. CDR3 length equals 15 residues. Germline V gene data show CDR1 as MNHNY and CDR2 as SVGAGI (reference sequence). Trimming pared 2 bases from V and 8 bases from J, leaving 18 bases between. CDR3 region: CASSYAAGGSAEAFF. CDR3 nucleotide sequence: TGTGCCAGCAGTTACGCGGCCGGTGGATCTGCAGAAGCTTTCTTT.

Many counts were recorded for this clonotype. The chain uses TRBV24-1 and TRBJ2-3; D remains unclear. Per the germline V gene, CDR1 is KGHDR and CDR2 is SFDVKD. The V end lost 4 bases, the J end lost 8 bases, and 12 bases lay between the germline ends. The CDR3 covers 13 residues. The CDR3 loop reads CATSDLTWGTQYF. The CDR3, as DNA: TGTGCCACCAGTGACCTGACATGGGGTACGCAGTATTTT.

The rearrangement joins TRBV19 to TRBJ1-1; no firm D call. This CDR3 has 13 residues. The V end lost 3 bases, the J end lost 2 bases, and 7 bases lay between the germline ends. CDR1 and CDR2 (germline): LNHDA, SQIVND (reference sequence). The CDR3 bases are TGTGCCAGTAGTATTATGGGCAACACTGAAGCTTTCTTT. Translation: CASSIMGNTEAFF.

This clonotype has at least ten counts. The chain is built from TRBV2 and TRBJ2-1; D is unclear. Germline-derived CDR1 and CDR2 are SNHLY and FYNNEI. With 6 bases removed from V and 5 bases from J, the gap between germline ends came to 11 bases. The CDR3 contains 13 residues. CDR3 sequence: CASSRGAHNEQFF. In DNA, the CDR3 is TGTGCCAGCAGCCGTGGCGCCCACAATGAGCAGTTCTTC.

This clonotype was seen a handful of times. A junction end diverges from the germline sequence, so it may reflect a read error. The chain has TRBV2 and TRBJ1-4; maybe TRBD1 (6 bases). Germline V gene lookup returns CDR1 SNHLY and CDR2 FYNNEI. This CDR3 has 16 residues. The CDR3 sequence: CASSEDSPATNEKLLF. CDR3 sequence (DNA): TGTGCCAGCAGCGAGGACAGTCCCGCAACTAATGAAAAACTGCTTTTT.

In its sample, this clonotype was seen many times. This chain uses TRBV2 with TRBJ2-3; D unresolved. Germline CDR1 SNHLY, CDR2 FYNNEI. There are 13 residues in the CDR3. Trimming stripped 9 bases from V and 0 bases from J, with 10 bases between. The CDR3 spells CASHRASTDTQYF. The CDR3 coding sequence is TGTGCCAGTCACAGAGCTAGCACAGATACGCAGTATTTT.

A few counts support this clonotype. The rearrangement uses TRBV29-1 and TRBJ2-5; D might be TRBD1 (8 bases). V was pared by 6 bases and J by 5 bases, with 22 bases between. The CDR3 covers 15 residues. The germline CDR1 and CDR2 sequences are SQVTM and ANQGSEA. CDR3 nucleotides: TGCAGCGTGATACCCCCTGACAGGGGAGGGGAGACCCAGTACTTC. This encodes CSVIPPDRGGETQYF.

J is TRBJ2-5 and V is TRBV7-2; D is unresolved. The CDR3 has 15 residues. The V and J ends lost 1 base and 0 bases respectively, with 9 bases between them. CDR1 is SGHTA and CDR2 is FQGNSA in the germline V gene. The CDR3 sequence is CASSLDGQYQETQYF. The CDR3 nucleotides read TGTGCCAGCAGCTTAGACGGCCAATACCAAGAGACCCAGTACTTC.

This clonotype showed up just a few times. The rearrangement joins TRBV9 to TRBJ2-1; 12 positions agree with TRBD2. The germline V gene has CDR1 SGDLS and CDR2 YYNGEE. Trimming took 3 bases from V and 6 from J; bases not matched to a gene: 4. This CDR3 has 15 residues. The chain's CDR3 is CASSESGLAGNEQFF. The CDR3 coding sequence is TGTGCCAGCAGCGAGTCGGGACTAGCGGGCAATGAGCAGTTCTTC.

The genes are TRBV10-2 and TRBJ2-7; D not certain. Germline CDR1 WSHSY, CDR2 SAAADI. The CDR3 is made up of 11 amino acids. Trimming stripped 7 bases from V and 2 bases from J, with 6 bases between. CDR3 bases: TGCGCCAGCATGGCCCCCTACGAGCAGTACTTC. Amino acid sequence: CASMAPYEQYF.

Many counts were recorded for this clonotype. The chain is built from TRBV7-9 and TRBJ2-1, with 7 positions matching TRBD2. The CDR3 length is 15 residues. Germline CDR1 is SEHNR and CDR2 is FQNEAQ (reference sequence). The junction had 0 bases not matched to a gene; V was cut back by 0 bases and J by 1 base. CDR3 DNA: TGTGCCAGCAGCTTAGCGGGACTATCCTACAATGAGCAGTTCTTC. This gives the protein CASSLAGLSYNEQFF.

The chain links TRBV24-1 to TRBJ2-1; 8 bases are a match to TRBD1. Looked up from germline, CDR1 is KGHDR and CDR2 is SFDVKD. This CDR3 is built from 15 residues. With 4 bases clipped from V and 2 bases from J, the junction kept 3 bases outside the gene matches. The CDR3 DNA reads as TGTGCCACCAGTGAAGCGACAGGGGCCTACAATGAGCAGTTCTTC. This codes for CATSEATGAYNEQFF.

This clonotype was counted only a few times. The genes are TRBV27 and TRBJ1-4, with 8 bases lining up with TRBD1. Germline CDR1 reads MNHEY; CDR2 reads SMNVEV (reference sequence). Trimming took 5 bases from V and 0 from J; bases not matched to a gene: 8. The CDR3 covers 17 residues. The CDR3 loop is CASSTRTGRATNEKLFF. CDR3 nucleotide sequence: TGTGCCAGCAGTACGCGGACAGGGAGGGCAACTAATGAAAAACTGTTTTTT.

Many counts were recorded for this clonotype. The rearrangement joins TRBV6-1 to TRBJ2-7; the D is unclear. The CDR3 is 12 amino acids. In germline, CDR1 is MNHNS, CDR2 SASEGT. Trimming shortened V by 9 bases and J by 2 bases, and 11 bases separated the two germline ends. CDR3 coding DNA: TGTGCCAGTGGACCTTCCACCTACGAGCAGTACTTC. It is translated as CASGPSTYEQYF.

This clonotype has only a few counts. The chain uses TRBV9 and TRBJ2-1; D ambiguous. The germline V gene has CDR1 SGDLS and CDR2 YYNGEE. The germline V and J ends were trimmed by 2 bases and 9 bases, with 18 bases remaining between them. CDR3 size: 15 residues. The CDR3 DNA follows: TGTGCCAGCAGCGTCGACTTTGGCTGGGCCGCTGAGCAGTTCTTC. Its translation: CASSVDFGWAAEQFF.

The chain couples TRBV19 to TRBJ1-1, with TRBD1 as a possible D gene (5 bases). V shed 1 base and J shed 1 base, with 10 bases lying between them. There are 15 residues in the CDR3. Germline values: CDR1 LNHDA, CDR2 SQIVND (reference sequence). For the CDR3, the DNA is TGTGCCAGTAGTATAGTGGGGGTCCGGAACACTGAAGCTTTCTTT. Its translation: CASSIVGVRNTEAFF.

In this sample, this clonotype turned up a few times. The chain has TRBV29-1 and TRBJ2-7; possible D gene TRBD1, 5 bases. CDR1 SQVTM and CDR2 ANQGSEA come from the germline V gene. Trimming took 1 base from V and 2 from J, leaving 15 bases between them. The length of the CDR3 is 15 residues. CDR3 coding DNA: TGCAGCGTTGAAGTAGGAGCAGGGATGGCCTACGAGCAGTACTTC. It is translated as CSVEVGAGMAYEQYF.

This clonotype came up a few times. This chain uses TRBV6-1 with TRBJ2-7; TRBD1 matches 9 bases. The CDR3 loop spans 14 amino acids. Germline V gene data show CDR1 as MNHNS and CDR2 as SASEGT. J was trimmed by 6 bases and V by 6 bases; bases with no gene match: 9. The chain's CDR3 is CASRGGQGSGEQYF. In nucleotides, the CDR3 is TGTGCCAGCAGGGGGGGACAGGGATCGGGCGAGCAGTACTTC.